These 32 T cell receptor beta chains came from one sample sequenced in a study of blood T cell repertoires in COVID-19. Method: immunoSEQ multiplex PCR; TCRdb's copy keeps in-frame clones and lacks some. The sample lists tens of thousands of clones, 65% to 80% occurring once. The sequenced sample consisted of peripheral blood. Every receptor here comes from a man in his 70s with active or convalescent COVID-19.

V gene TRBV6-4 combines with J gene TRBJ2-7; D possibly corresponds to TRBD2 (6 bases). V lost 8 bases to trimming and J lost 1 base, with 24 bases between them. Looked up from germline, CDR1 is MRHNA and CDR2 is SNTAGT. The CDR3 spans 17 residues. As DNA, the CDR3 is TGTGCCAGCCTCACATCAGCAGGCTTACGGGAGTCCTACGAGCAGTACTTC. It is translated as CASLTSAGLRESYEQYF.

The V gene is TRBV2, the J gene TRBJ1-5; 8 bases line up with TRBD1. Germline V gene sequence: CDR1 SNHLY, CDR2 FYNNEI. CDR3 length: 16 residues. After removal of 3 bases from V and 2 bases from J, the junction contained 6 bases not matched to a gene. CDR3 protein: CASSERQGRGNQPQHF. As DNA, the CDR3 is TGTGCCAGCAGTGAGAGACAGGGGAGAGGCAATCAGCCCCAGCATTTT.

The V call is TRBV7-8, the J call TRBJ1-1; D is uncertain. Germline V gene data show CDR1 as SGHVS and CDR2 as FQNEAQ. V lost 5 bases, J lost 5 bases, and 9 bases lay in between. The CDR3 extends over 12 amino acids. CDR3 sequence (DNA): TGTGCCAGCAGCCCCGGCGGGACTGAAGCTTTCTTT. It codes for CASSPGGTEAFF.

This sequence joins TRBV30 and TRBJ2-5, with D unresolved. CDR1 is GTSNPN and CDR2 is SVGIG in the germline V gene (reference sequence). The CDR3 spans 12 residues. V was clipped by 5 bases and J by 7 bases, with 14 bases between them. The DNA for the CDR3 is TGTGCCTGGGCTAGGTTTGTGGGGACCCAGTACTTC. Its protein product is CAWARFVGTQYF.

The CDR3 DNA reads as TGCAGCGTGACAGGGGCCTATGGCTACACCTTC. It yields the protein CSVTGAYGYTF. V gene TRBV29-1 combines with J gene TRBJ1-2, with 8 bases lining up with TRBD1. V dropped 6 bases and J dropped 4; count of bases not matched to a gene: 1. The CDR3 has 11 residues. Germline V gene sequence: CDR1 SQVTM, CDR2 ANQGSEA.

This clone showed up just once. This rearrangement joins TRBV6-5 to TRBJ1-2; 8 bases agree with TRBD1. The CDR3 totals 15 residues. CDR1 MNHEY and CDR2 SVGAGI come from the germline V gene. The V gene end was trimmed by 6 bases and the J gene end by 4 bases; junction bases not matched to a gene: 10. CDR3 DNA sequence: TGTGCCAGCAGCTTTAGCGTGGACAGGGCCTATGGCTACACCTTC. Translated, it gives CASSFSVDRAYGYTF.

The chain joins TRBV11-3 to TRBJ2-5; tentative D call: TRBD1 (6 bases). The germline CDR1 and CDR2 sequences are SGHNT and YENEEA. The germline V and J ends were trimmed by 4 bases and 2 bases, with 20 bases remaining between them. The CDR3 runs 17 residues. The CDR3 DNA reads TGTGCCAGCAGCTCGGGACACAAAACGGGATGGCAAGAGACCCAGTACTTC. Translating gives CASSSGHKTGWQETQYF.

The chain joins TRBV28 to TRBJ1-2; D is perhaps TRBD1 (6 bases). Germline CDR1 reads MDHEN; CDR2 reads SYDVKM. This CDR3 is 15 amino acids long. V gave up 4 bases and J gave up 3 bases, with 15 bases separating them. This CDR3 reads CASSSSGRGDYGYTF. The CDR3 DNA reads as TGTGCCAGCAGTTCGAGCGGCAGGGGTGACTATGGCTACACCTTC.

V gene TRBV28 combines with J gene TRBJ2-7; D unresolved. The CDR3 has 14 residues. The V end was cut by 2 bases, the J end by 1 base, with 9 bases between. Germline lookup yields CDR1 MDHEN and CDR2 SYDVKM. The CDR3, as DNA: TGTGCCAGCAGTTTAGTCCCCAGGTCCTACGAGCAGTACTTC. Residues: CASSLVPRSYEQYF. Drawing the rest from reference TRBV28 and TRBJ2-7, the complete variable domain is DVKVTQSSRYLVKRTGEKVFLECVQDMDHENMFWYRQDPGLGLRLIYFSYDVKMKEKGDIPEGYSVSREKKERFSLILESASTNQTSMYLCASSLVPRSYEQYFGPGTRLTVT.

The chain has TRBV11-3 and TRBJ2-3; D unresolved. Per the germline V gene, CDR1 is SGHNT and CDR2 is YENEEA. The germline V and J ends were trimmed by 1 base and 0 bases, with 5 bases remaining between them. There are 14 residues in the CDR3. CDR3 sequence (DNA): TGTGCCAGCAGCTTAGGTAGAAGCACAGATACGCAGTATTTT. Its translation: CASSLGRSTDTQYF.

CDR3 DNA sequence: TGTGCCAGCAGCTTGTACGGAGGGAGGTACGAGCAGTACTTC. Translating it yields CASSLYGGRYEQYF. The chain carries TRBV5-6 and TRBJ2-7; D is possibly TRBD2 (6 bases). Trimming left V 1 base short and J 4 bases short, with 12 bases between. The length of the CDR3 is 14 residues. Per the germline V gene, CDR1 is SGHDT and CDR2 is YYEEEE.

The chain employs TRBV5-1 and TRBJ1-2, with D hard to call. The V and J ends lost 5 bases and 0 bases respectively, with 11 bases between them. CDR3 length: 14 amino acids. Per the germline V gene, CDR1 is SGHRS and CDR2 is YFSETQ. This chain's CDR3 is CASRRVGTNYGYTF. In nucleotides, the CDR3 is TGCGCCAGCAGGCGGGTTGGCACTAACTATGGCTACACCTTC.

The CDR3 region is CATSEQRGGETQYF. As DNA, the CDR3 is TGTGCCACCAGTGAACAACGGGGAGGGGAGACCCAGTACTTC. This chain connects TRBV24-1 to TRBJ2-5; TRBD2 aligns across 7 bases. The CDR3 spans 14 residues. Germline assignment: CDR1 KGHDR and CDR2 SFDVKD. V lost 4 bases, J lost 5 bases, and 6 bases stayed unmatched.

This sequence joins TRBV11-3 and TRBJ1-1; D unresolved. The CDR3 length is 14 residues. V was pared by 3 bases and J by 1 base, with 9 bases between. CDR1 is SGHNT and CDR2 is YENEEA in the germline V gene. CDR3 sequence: CASSFNRGNTEAFF. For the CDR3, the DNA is TGTGCCAGCAGCTTTAATCGGGGGAACACTGAAGCTTTCTTT.

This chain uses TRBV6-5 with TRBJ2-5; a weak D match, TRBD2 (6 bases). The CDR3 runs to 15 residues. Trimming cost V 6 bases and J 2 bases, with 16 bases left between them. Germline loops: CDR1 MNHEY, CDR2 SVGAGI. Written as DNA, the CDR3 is TGTGCCAGCAGCCCAATGCGTAGCGGACAAGAGACCCAGTACTTC. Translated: CASSPMRSGQETQYF.

The CDR3 DNA follows: TGCGCCAGCAGCCTTACTAGCGGGGGCACAGATACGCAGTATTTT. This sequence encodes CASSLTSGGTDTQYF. The rearrangement joins TRBV5-1 to TRBJ2-3, with 10 nucleotides matching TRBD2. The CDR3 sequence is 15 residues long. After removal of 4 bases from V and 1 base from J, the junction contained 3 bases not matched to a gene. The V gene's germline CDR1 is SGHRS and CDR2 YFSETQ.

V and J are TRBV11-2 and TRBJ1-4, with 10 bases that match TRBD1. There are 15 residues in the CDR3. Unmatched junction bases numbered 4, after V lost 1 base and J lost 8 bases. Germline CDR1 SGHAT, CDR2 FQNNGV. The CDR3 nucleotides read TGTGCCAGCAGCTTAGGGACAGGGGGAAACGAAAAACTGTTTTTT. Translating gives CASSLGTGGNEKLFF.

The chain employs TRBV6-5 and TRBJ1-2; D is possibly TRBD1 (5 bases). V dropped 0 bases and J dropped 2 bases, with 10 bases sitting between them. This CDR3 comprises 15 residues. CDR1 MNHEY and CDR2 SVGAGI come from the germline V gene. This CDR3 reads CASSYSGQGNYGYTF. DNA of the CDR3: TGTGCCAGCAGTTACTCGGGGCAGGGAAACTATGGCTACACCTTC.

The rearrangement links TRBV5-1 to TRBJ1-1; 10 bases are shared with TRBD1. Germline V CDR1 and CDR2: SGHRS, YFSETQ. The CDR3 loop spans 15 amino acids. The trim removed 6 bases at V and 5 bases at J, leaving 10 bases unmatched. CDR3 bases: TGCGCCAGCACCCTCGGGACAGGGGTTCTTACTGAAGCTTTCTTT. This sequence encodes CASTLGTGVLTEAFF.

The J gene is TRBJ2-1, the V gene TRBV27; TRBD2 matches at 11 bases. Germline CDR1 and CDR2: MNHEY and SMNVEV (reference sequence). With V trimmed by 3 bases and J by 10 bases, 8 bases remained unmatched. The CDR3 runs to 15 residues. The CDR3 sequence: CASSLWTSGRREQFF. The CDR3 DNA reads TGTGCCAGCAGTTTGTGGACTAGCGGGCGTCGGGAGCAGTTCTTC.

This CDR3 reads CASSRASGAYEQYF. In DNA, the CDR3 is TGTGCCAGCAGCCGGGCTAGCGGCGCCTACGAGCAGTACTTC. The chain couples TRBV5-6 to TRBJ2-7, with 7 nucleotides matching TRBD2. Germline CDR1 reads SGHDT; CDR2 reads YYEEEE. The V gene end was trimmed by 4 bases and the J gene end by 2 bases; junction bases not matched to a gene: 6. The CDR3 contains 14 residues. Looking up the rest from reference TRBV5-6 and TRBJ2-7 gives the full variable domain: DAGVTQSPTHLIKTRGQQVTLRCSPKSGHDTVSWYQQALGQGPQFIFQYYEEEERQRGNFPDRFSGHQFPNYSSELNVNALLLGDSALYLCASSRASGAYEQYFGPGTRLTVT.

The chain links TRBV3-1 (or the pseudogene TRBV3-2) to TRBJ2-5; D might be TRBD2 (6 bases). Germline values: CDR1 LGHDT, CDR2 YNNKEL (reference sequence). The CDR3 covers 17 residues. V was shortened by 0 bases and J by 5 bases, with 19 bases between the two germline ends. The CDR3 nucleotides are TGTGCCAGCAGCCAAGAAGGCGGGGTACAAACCGGGGAGACCCAGTACTTC. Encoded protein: CASSQEGGVQTGETQYF.

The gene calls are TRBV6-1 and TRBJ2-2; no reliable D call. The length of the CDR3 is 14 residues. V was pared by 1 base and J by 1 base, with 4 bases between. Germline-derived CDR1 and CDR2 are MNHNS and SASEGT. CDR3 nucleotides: TGTGCCAGCAGTGAAGTTATGAACACCGGGGAGCTGTTTTTT. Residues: CASSEVMNTGELFF.

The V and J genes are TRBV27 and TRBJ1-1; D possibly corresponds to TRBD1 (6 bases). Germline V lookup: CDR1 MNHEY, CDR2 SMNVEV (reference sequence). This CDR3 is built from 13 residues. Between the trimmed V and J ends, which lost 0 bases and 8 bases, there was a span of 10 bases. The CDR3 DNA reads TGTGCCAGCAGTTTATCACAGGGAGGGGAAGCTTTCTTT. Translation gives CASSLSQGGEAFF.

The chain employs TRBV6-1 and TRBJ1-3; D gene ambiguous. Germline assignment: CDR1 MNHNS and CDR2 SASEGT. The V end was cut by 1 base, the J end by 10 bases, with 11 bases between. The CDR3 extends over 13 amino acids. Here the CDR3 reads CASSEVSPATIYF. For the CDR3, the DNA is TGTGCCAGCAGTGAAGTTTCCCCAGCGACCATATATTTT.

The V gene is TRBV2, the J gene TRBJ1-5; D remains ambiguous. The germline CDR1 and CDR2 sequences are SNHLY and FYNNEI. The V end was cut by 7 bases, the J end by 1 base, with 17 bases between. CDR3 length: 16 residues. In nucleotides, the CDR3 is TGTGCCAGCAACCCCTCCCCAGGTGCGAGCAATCAGCCCCAGCATTTT. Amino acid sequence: CASNPSPGASNQPQHF. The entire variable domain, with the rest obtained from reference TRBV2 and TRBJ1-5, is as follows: EPEVTQTPSHQVTQMGQEVILRCVPISNHLYFYWYRQILGQKVEFLVSFYNNEISEKSEIFDDQFSVERPDGSNFTLKIRSTKLEDSAMYFCASNPSPGASNQPQHFGDGTRLSIL.

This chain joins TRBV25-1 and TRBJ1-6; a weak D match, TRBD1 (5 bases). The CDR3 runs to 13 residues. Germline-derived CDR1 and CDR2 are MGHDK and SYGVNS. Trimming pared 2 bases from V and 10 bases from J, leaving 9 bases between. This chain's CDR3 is CASSEAGYSPLHF. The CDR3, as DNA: TGTGCCAGCAGTGAAGCAGGGTACTCACCCCTCCACTTT.

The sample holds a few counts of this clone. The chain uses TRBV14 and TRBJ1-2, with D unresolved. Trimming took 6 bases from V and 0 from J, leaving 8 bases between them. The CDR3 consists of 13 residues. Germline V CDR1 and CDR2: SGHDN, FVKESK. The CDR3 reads CASRTGTNYGYTF. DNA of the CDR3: TGTGCCAGCAGAACCGGGACTAACTATGGCTACACCTTC.

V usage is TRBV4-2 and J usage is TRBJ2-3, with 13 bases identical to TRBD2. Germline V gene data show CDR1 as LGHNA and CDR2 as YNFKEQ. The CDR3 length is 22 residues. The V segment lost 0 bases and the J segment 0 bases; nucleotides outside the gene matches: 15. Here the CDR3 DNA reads TGTGCCAGCAGCCAAGAACTAGCGGGAGGGATTTTTCCCCGGGGGAGCACAGATACGCAGTATTTT. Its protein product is CASSQELAGGIFPRGSTDTQYF.

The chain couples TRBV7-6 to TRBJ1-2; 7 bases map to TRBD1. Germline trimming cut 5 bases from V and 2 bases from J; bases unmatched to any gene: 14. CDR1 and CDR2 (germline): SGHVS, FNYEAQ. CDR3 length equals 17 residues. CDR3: CASSPLPGQQINYGYTF. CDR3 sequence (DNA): TGTGCCAGCAGCCCCCTCCCGGGACAGCAAATCAACTATGGCTACACCTTC.

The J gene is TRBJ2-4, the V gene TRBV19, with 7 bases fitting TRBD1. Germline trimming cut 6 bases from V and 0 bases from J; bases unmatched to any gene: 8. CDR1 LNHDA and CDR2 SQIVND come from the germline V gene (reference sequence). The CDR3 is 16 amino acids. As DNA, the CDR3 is TGTGCCAGTAGCCTCAACAGGGGAGTAGCCAAAAACATTCAGTACTTC. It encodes CASSLNRGVAKNIQYF.

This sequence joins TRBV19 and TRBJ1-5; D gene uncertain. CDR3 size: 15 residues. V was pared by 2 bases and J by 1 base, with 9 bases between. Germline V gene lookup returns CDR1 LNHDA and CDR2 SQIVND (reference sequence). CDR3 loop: CASSIRDGSNQPQHF. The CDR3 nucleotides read TGTGCCAGTAGTATACGGGATGGCAGCAATCAGCCCCAGCATTTT.